The 27 T cell receptor beta chains given below trace back to one sample, sequenced in a study of vaccination and CD4 T cells after COVID-19. No antigen has been assigned to these receptors. Treatment meaning: approximately 9-day PBMC culture with coronavirus spike peptide pools or control peptides (ViraFEST assay). Sequencing of cultured CD4+ T cell DNA used the Oncomine TCR Beta short-read assay. TCRdb re-called the PCR reads through MiXCR, storing one row per CDR3 protein. The sample shows about 21,000 distinct CDR3 sequences, approximately 45% of them seen only once. The input for sequencing was CD4+ T cells from blood, cultured in vitro, taken before SARS-CoV-2 vaccination. The receptors here all came from a human donor who had recovered from COVID-19.

The rearrangement joins TRBV19 to TRBJ2-5; 7 nucleotides align to TRBD2. The CDR3 length is 14 residues. Germline trimming cut 5 bases from V and 5 bases from J; bases unmatched to any gene: 8. Germline V gene data show CDR1 as LNHDA and CDR2 as SQIVND (reference sequence). The CDR3 DNA reads TGTGCCAGTAGTTCCCGGGGGGTCAAGGAGACCCAGTACTTC. Encoded protein: CASSSRGVKETQYF. The full variable domain, in which reference TRBV19 and TRBJ2-5 provide the parts outside the CDR3, is DGGITQSPKYLFRKEGQNVTLSCEQNLNHDAMYWYRQDPGQGLRLIYYSQIVNDFQKGDIAEGYSVSREKKESFPLTVTSAQKNPTAFYLCASSSRGVKETQYFGPGTRLLVL.

The chain combines TRBV20-1 with TRBJ1-1, with D perhaps TRBD1 (6 bases). The CDR3 runs 15 residues. Germline V CDR1 and CDR2: DFQATT, SNEGSKA (reference sequence). Between the trimmed V and J ends, which lost 4 bases and 5 bases, there was a span of 20 bases. CDR3 sequence reads: CSANPPRGGATEAFF. For the CDR3, the DNA is TGCAGTGCTAACCCGCCCCGGGGGGGGGCGACTGAAGCTTTCTTT.

The chain is built from TRBV21-1 and TRBJ2-7. TRBV21-1 is designated a pseudogene. This CDR3 has 13 amino acids. CDR3 nucleotides: TGTGCCAGCGCCCAGCATACGTCCTACGAGCAGTACTTC. Encoded protein: CASAQHTSYEQYF.

This clonotype was counted only a few times. The chain recombines TRBV20-1 with TRBJ2-7, with D perhaps assigned TRBD1 or TRBD2 (5 bases each). The CDR3 length is 16 residues. CDR1 DFQATT and CDR2 SNEGSKA come from the germline V gene (reference sequence). The ends were cut back, 0 bases at V and 0 bases at J, with 15 bases in the middle. The CDR3 nucleotides read TGCAGTGCTAGAGAAGGGCCTTGGGGGAGCTCCTACGAGCAGTACTTC. Amino acid sequence: CSAREGPWGSSYEQYF.

This chain joins TRBV6-1 and TRBJ2-7, with D unresolved. CDR3 length: 13 residues. The germline V gene has CDR1 MNHNS and CDR2 SASEGT. V lost 1 base, J lost 5 bases, and 9 bases lay in between. CDR3 DNA sequence: TGTGCCAGCAGTGAAGTGATAAGTCACGAGCAGTACTTC. This gives the protein CASSEVISHEQYF.

This clonotype occurred a few times. The genes are TRBV19 and TRBJ1-1; D remains ambiguous. With 0 bases removed from V and 1 base from J, the gap between germline ends came to 3 bases. The length of the CDR3 is 13 residues. Germline-derived CDR1 and CDR2 are LNHDA and SQIVND (reference sequence). DNA for the CDR3: TGTGCCAGTAGTATAGACGGGAACACTGAAGCTTTCTTT. Protein: CASSIDGNTEAFF.

The V call is TRBV29-1, the J call TRBJ2-1, with D unclear. Germline assignment: CDR1 SQVTM and CDR2 ANQGSEA. V was shortened by 4 bases and J by 3 bases, with 7 bases between the two germline ends. The CDR3 loop spans 12 amino acids. The CDR3: CSVGGLYNEQFF. DNA of the CDR3: TGCAGCGTTGGTGGGCTCTACAATGAGCAGTTCTTC.

This chain joins TRBV30 and TRBJ2-7; 7 nucleotides align to TRBD1. The germline V gene encodes CDR1 GTSNPN and CDR2 SVGIG (reference sequence). V trimming: 0 bases; J trimming: 4 bases; junction bases outside the gene matches: 9. This CDR3 contains 15 residues. The CDR3 bases are TGTGCCTGGAGTGTAAGGACAGGACTTTTGTACGAGCAGTACTTC. It codes for CAWSVRTGLLYEQYF.

This clonotype has just a few counts. The chain is built from TRBV7-8 and TRBJ2-7; the match to TRBD2 covers 10 bases. Germline V gives CDR1 SGHVS, CDR2 FQNEAQ. V lost 5 bases, J lost 6 bases, and 4 bases stayed unmatched. The CDR3 totals 13 residues. As DNA, the CDR3 is TGTGCCAGCAGCCATGGGACTAGCGCCGAGCAGTACTTC. Translating gives CASSHGTSAEQYF.

This clonotype has only a few counts. At one end, the junction sequence differs from germline, possibly due to a read error. The chain couples TRBV6-5 to TRBJ2-3, with 9 bases fitting TRBD2. Germline CDR1 is MNHEY and CDR2 is SVGAGI. The CDR3 is 15 amino acids. The chain's CDR3 is CASSNSTSGPDTQYF. CDR3 DNA sequence: TGTGCCAGCAGTAACTCGACTAGCGGCCCAGATACGCAGTATTTT.

This chain joins TRBV20-1 and TRBJ2-5; D may be TRBD2 (5 bases). Trimming left V 7 bases short and J 9 bases short, with 21 bases between. This CDR3 has 13 residues. Germline assignment: CDR1 DFQATT and CDR2 SNEGSKA (reference sequence). The CDR3 loop reads CSVIKAVGMAQYF. DNA of the CDR3: TGCAGTGTAATAAAAGCGGTTGGCATGGCCCAGTACTTC.

This clonotype was detected only a few times. The rearrangement joins TRBV28 to TRBJ2-7; perhaps TRBD1 as D (5 bases). The CDR3 covers 13 residues. Per germline, CDR1 MDHEN and CDR2 SYDVKM. V was cut by 8 bases and J by 0 bases, with 11 bases left in between. The CDR3 here is CASLTGNSYEQYF. CDR3 nucleotide sequence: TGTGCCAGCCTAACAGGCAACTCCTACGAGCAGTACTTC.

The chain couples TRBV28 to TRBJ2-2, with 8 bases identical to TRBD1. This CDR3 has 13 amino acids. J lost 5 bases, V lost 7 bases, and 3 bases had no gene match. Looked up from germline, CDR1 is MDHEN and CDR2 is SYDVKM. In nucleotides, the CDR3 is TGTGCCAGCAACAGGGGGTCGACCGGGGAGCTGTTTTTT. Translation gives CASNRGSTGELFF. Full variable domain (outside the CDR3, taken from reference TRBV28 and TRBJ2-2): DVKVTQSSRYLVKRTGEKVFLECVQDMDHENMFWYRQDPGLGLRLIYFSYDVKMKEKGDIPEGYSVSREKKERFSLILESASTNQTSMYLCASNRGSTGELFFGEGSRLTVL.

The chain recombines TRBV4-3 with TRBJ1-1; 9 bases match TRBD1. CDR1 and CDR2 (germline): LGHNA, YSLEER. CDR3 length: 14 residues. V lost 5 bases, J lost 4 bases, and 5 bases stayed unmatched. CDR3 amino acids: CASSGGQGFTEAFF. The CDR3, as DNA: TGCGCCAGCAGCGGGGGACAGGGATTCACTGAAGCTTTCTTT.

In regard to this clonotype: The limits of the CDR3 on the DNA are not certain, so only TCRdb's listed CDR3 is given. V usage is TRBV7-5 and J usage is TRBJ1-3; the table's D gene call, TRBD1, was not cross checked with the DNA. TRBV7-5 is listed as a pseudogene. The length of the CDR3 is 18 amino acids, counting both ends. CDR3 residues: CISVPEALRDSSGNTIYF.

V is TRBV7-2 and J is TRBJ1-6; possible D gene TRBD1, 5 bases. Per the germline V gene, CDR1 is SGHTA and CDR2 is FQGNSA. CDR3 size: 14 residues. The ends were cut back, 7 bases at V and 8 bases at J, with 15 bases in the middle. In nucleotides, the CDR3 is TGTGCCAGCACACTGGGGGGTAGTCATTCACCCCTCCACTTT. Its translation is CASTLGGSHSPLHF.

The chain uses TRBV6-1 and TRBJ2-3; 7 positions agree with TRBD2. With V trimmed by 5 bases and J by 3 bases, 11 bases remained unmatched. Looked up from germline, CDR1 is MNHNS and CDR2 is SASEGT. This CDR3 spans 16 amino acids. DNA of the CDR3: TGTGCCAGCAGTCCCGGACTAGAAGGAGGAACAGATACGCAGTATTTT. It translates to CASSPGLEGGTDTQYF.

In its sample, this clonotype was seen a few times. The J gene is TRBJ2-3, the V gene TRBV7-2; D is unclear. Germline CDR1 is SGHTA and CDR2 is FQGNSA. The CDR3 contains 12 residues. Deletions cut 5 bases from V and 4 bases from J, with 7 bases between. The CDR3 nucleotides are TGTGCCAGCAGCCAACCAGCAGATACGCAGTATTTT. This gives the protein CASSQPADTQYF.

CDR3 sequence reads: CASSQIGVDYGYTF. The CDR3 DNA is TGCGCCAGCAGCCAGATAGGGGTTGACTATGGCTACACCTTC. The rearrangement uses TRBV4-1 and TRBJ1-2, with D possibly matching TRBD1 (5 bases). Trimming stripped 3 bases from V and 3 bases from J, with 11 bases between. CDR1 MGHRA and CDR2 YSYEKL come from the germline V gene. This CDR3 has 14 amino acids.

This sequence joins TRBV28 and TRBJ2-5; the D is unclear. The V end lost 5 bases, the J end lost 5 bases, and 9 bases lay between the germline ends. The CDR3 has 12 amino acids. In germline, CDR1 is MDHEN, CDR2 SYDVKM. The CDR3 region is CASSQAKETQYF. In DNA form, the CDR3 reads TGTGCCAGCAGTCAAGCGAAGGAGACCCAGTACTTC.

CDR3 nucleotides: TGTGCCAGCAGCGTAGCTTGGACAGGGATGGACTATGGCTACACCTTC. Protein product: CASSVAWTGMDYGYTF. The V call is TRBV9, the J call TRBJ1-2, with 8 positions matching TRBD1. The junction had 7 bases not matched to a gene; V was cut back by 0 bases and J by 3 bases. Germline CDR1 reads SGDLS; CDR2 reads YYNGEE. This CDR3 contains 16 residues.

V usage is TRBV11-1 and J usage is TRBJ2-1; 12 bases agree with TRBD2. The CDR3 extends over 18 amino acids. The germline V gene has CDR1 SGHAT and CDR2 FQDESV (reference sequence). Trimming removed 3 bases from V and 7 bases from J; junction bases left unmatched: 13. CDR3 in DNA: TGTGCCAGCAGCTTGCAATCGACTAGCGGGAGCTGGGTAAATGAGCAGTTCTTC. Translation: CASSLQSTSGSWVNEQFF.

This clonotype was detected only a few times. One junction end does not reproduce the germline sequence, and a read error may be involved. The V call is TRBV7-9, the J call TRBJ2-5; tentatively, D is TRBD1 or TRBD2 (5 bases each). The CDR3 extends over 16 amino acids. CDR1 is SEHNR and CDR2 is FQNEAQ in the germline V gene (reference sequence). Written as DNA, the CDR3 is TGTGCCAGCAGCCTAGCCGGACGGGGACCTGTCGAGACCCAGTACTTC. Translation: CASSLAGRGPVETQYF.

This clonotype was picked up one time. This chain links TRBV5-4 with TRBJ1-6; D is unclear. Germline CDR1 SGHNT, CDR2 YYREEE (reference sequence). V gave up 7 bases and J gave up 0 bases, with 14 bases separating them. The CDR3 runs 16 residues. The CDR3 DNA reads as TGTGCCAGCGGCAGCGGCCTGAGCTCCTATAATTCACCCCTCCACTTT. It translates to CASGSGLSSYNSPLHF.

The rearrangement joins TRBV20-1 to TRBJ2-5; 7 bases map to TRBD2. CDR3 length: 13 amino acids. Germline CDR1 reads DFQATT; CDR2 reads SNEGSKA (reference sequence). The CDR3 bases are TGCAGCGGGGAGGCGGGAGTAGGGGAGACCCAGTACTTC. Translating it yields CSGEAGVGETQYF.

The chain is built from TRBV7-2 and TRBJ2-7; D gene ambiguous. Trimming removed 4 bases from V and 0 bases from J, with 4 bases in between. The CDR3 totals 12 residues. Germline lookup yields CDR1 SGHTA and CDR2 FQGNSA. CDR3 loop: CASSSTSYEQYF. The CDR3 DNA sequence: TGTGCCAGCAGCTCAACCTCCTACGAGCAGTACTTC.

This clonotype came up a few times. The chain joins TRBV27 to TRBJ1-2; maybe TRBD1 (6 bases). Trimming left V 3 bases short and J 6 bases short, with 11 bases between. Germline CDR1 reads MNHEY; CDR2 reads SMNVEV (reference sequence). There are 13 residues in the CDR3. The CDR3 is CASSFRAGDGYTF. As DNA, the CDR3 is TGTGCCAGCAGTTTTCGGGCAGGGGATGGCTACACCTTC.